This passage covers 17 T cell receptor beta chains from one sample sequenced in a study of blood T cell repertoires in COVID-19. Only in-frame clones appear in the TCRdb table, and some are missing; sequencing was by immunoSEQ multiplex PCR. The table shows about 320,000 clones, with around 89% occurring only once. Sequencing input: peripheral blood. These receptors all stem from a man aged 18 to 30 who had recovered from COVID-19.

V and J are TRBV7-8 and TRBJ2-5; a possible D gene is TRBD2 (6 bases). The CDR3 totals 14 residues. The V gene's germline CDR1 is SGHVS and CDR2 FQNEAQ. Trimming took 3 bases from V and 2 from J, leaving 10 bases between them. CDR3 sequence reads: CASSFTTRQETQYF. The CDR3 DNA follows: TGTGCCAGCAGCTTCACGACTAGGCAAGAGACCCAGTACTTC.

The rearrangement joins TRBV11-3 to TRBJ2-3; 9 nucleotides line up with TRBD1. CDR3 size: 15 residues. The V segment lost 5 bases and the J segment 3 bases; nucleotides outside the gene matches: 6. Per the germline V gene, CDR1 is SGHNT and CDR2 is YENEEA. CDR3 sequence (DNA): TGTGCCAGCAGCCCTGGACAGGGGAGGACAGATACGCAGTATTTT. Protein sequence: CASSPGQGRTDTQYF.

The CDR3 loop reads CASSAFTGPEVEEQYF. CDR3 in DNA: TGTGCCAGCAGTGCATTCACAGGGCCGGAGGTGGAGGAGCAGTACTTC. The chain is built from TRBV6-2 or TRBV6-3 and TRBJ2-7; tentative D call: TRBD1 (6 bases). The CDR3 consists of 16 residues. V was pared by 5 bases and J by 7 bases, with 24 bases between. Per the germline V gene, CDR1 is MNHEY and CDR2 is SVGEGT.

The rearrangement links TRBV4-1 to TRBJ2-7, with 12 bases that match TRBD1. This CDR3 comprises 14 residues. Germline V gene lookup returns CDR1 MGHRA and CDR2 YSYEKL. V shed 4 bases, J shed 7 bases, and the junction held 5 bases outside the gene matches. The CDR3 DNA reads as TGCGCCAGCAGCCGGGACAGGGGGCAAGTAGAGCAGTACTTC. Translating it yields CASSRDRGQVEQYF.

This rearrangement joins TRBV5-1 to TRBJ2-7; a possible D gene is TRBD1 (6 bases). The V end lost 2 bases, the J end lost 0 bases, and 12 bases lay between the germline ends. This CDR3 spans 15 amino acids. CDR1 is SGHRS, CDR2 YFSETQ, per germline. The CDR3 DNA follows: TGCGCCAGCAGCTTACAAGGGACACCCTCCTACGAGCAGTACTTC. Translated: CASSLQGTPSYEQYF.

The chain recombines TRBV7-9 with TRBJ2-3, with 7 positions matching TRBD1. Germline V CDR1 and CDR2: SEHNR, FQNEAQ (reference sequence). J was trimmed by 1 base and V by 2 bases; bases with no gene match: 3. This CDR3 comprises 15 residues. For the CDR3, the DNA is TGTGCCAGCAGCTTACGAACAGGGGGCACAGATACGCAGTATTTT. Encoded protein: CASSLRTGGTDTQYF.

The chain employs TRBV18 and TRBJ2-3; unclear D gene. Trimming cost V 4 bases and J 2 bases, with 4 bases left between them. Germline lookup yields CDR1 KGHSH and CDR2 LQKENI. CDR3 length: 12 residues. The CDR3 nucleotides read TGTGCCAGCTCACTCTCCACAGATACGCAGTATTTT. Its protein product is CASSLSTDTQYF.

The J gene is TRBJ1-5, the V gene TRBV4-2; perhaps TRBD1 as D (5 bases). There are 14 residues in the CDR3. Germline V gene lookup returns CDR1 LGHNA and CDR2 YNFKEQ. V was trimmed by 1 base and J by 5 bases, leaving 9 bases between them. This chain's CDR3 is CASSQGGRDQPQHF. CDR3 DNA: TGTGCCAGCAGCCAAGGGGGGAGGGATCAGCCCCAGCATTTT.

The chain recombines TRBV29-1 with TRBJ1-1; D is possibly TRBD1 (6 bases). The germline V gene has CDR1 SQVTM and CDR2 ANQGSEA. The CDR3 sequence is 15 residues long. The germline V and J ends were trimmed by 6 bases and 0 bases, with 17 bases remaining between them. The CDR3 loop reads CSVMHSGDMNTEAFF. As DNA, the CDR3 is TGCAGCGTGATGCATTCAGGGGACATGAACACTGAAGCTTTCTTT. The variable domain in full, completed from reference TRBV29-1 and TRBJ1-1, reads SAVISQKPSRDICQRGTSLTIQCQVDSQVTMMFWYRQQPGQSLTLIATANQGSEATYESGFVIDKFPISRPNLTFSTLTVSNMSPEDSSIYLCSVMHSGDMNTEAFFGQGTRLTVV.

This chain links TRBV9 with TRBJ1-6; D call uncertain. The CDR3 has 14 amino acids. Germline loops: CDR1 SGDLS, CDR2 YYNGEE. V lost 6 bases to trimming and J lost 7 bases, with 14 bases between them. The CDR3 DNA follows: TGTGCCAGCAACTATAACGGAGGGAATTCACCCCTCCACTTT. Amino acid sequence: CASNYNGGNSPLHF.

V usage is TRBV9 and J usage is TRBJ1-6; a possible D gene is TRBD1 (5 bases). The V end lost 6 bases, the J end lost 9 bases, and 16 bases lay between the germline ends. The length of the CDR3 is 14 residues. CDR1 SGDLS and CDR2 YYNGEE come from the germline V gene. CDR3 in amino acids: CASTAGPTGSPLHF. CDR3 DNA sequence: TGTGCCAGCACTGCGGGACCCACGGGTTCACCCCTCCACTTT.

CDR3 in amino acids: CASSAAGTTGIVTDTQYF. The CDR3 DNA reads TGTGCCAGCAGTGCCGCCGGGACTACCGGGATTGTAACAGATACGCAGTATTTT. The rearrangement links TRBV6-1 to TRBJ2-3; TRBD2 agrees at 7 bases. CDR1 is MNHNS, CDR2 SASEGT, per germline. The CDR3 is 18 amino acids. The V segment lost 4 bases and the J segment 3 bases; nucleotides outside the gene matches: 16.

The chain joins TRBV6-1 to TRBJ1-5; 8 nucleotides match TRBD1. V gave up 2 bases and J gave up 7 bases; unmatched junction bases: 13. Germline lookup yields CDR1 MNHNS and CDR2 SASEGT. The CDR3 sequence is 17 residues long. This CDR3 reads CASSEFGTGRLSQPQHF. CDR3 sequence (DNA): TGTGCCAGCAGTGAATTCGGGACAGGACGCCTTAGCCAGCCCCAGCATTTT.

This clone has just one count. The V call is TRBV19, the J call TRBJ1-2, with 7 bases identical to TRBD1. The CDR3 has 17 amino acids. V lost 2 bases to trimming and J lost 8 bases; unmatched junction nucleotides: 17. CDR1 LNHDA and CDR2 SQIVND come from the germline V gene (reference sequence). CDR3 in amino acids: CASSIPPDRTVAGGYTF. CDR3 nucleotides: TGTGCCAGTAGTATACCCCCGGACAGGACGGTAGCGGGGGGCTACACCTTC.

This clone was counted a single time. The V gene is TRBV3-1 (or the pseudogene TRBV3-2), the J gene TRBJ2-5, with 8 bases identical to TRBD2. V dropped 0 bases and J dropped 1; count of bases not matched to a gene: 4. This CDR3 is 16 amino acids long. The germline gives CDR1 LGHDT, CDR2 YNNKEL (reference sequence). CDR3 nucleotide sequence: TGTGCCAGCAGCCAAGATGCCAGCGGGGGCCAAGAGACCCAGTACTTC. Translated, it gives CASSQDASGGQETQYF.

This rearrangement joins TRBV27 to TRBJ2-7, with 9 bases matching TRBD2. The CDR3 covers 15 residues. Germline V gene lookup returns CDR1 MNHEY and CDR2 SMNVEV (reference sequence). V lost 4 bases to trimming and J lost 4 bases; unmatched junction nucleotides: 8. CDR3: CASSSSSGTIYEQYF. The DNA of the CDR3 is TGTGCCAGCAGTTCATCTAGCGGGACAATTTACGAGCAGTACTTC.

This clone was detected a few times. The CDR3 bases are TGTGCCAGCAGGCGACTAGCGGGACAGAACACCGGGGAGCTGTTTTTT. This codes for CASRRLAGQNTGELFF. The chain is built from TRBV7-3 and TRBJ2-2, with TRBD2 matching 11 bases. The CDR3 consists of 16 residues. Germline CDR1 reads SGHTA; CDR2 reads FQGTGA. With V trimmed by 6 bases and J by 1 base, 4 bases remained unmatched.